This T cell receptor beta chain was identified in a study of blood T cell repertoires in COVID-19. Here immunoSEQ multiplex PCR was the method, and the copy in TCRdb shows in-frame clones only, minus some. Of 300,000 to 450,000 clones listed, roughly 90% are singletons. The CDR3 consists of 16 residues. Germline lookup yields CDR1 SGHRS and CDR2 YFSETQ. The J segment lost 4 bases and the V segment lost 2 bases, leaving 7 bases of the junction unmatched. The sequenced sample consisted of peripheral blood. This TCR derives from a woman between 55 and 75 years old with COVID-19, enrolled during active disease. The chain uses TRBV5-1 and TRBJ2-3; 10 positions agree with TRBD2. CDR3 sequence: CASSFLSGGAADTQYF. Here the CDR3 DNA reads TGCGCCAGCAGCTTTCTAAGCGGGGGGGCCGCAGATACGCAGTATTTT.